These 2 T cell receptor beta chains originate from one sample sequenced in a study of control samples from healthy donors and cancer patients. Measured with immunoSEQ multiplex PCR; TCRdb has only the in-frame clones, and not every one. The sample yields some 410,000 clones, 80% to 95% seen once. Sequencing used PBMCs. The receptors here all came from a middle-aged man with head and neck cancer.

J is TRBJ2-2 and V is TRBV10-3; 9 bases fit TRBD1. From germline, CDR1 is ENHRY and CDR2 SYGVKD. This CDR3 is 17 amino acids long. Trimming cost V 6 bases and J 0 bases; bases outside gene matches: 8. CDR3: CAISSTGGASNTGELFF. The CDR3 DNA reads as TGTGCCATCAGCTCAACAGGGGGCGCGTCGAACACCGGGGAGCTGTTTTTT.

This clone was counted only a few times. The chain combines TRBV11-1 with TRBJ2-3; possible D gene TRBD2, 7 bases. The CDR3 spans 14 residues. The germline gives CDR1 SGHAT, CDR2 FQDESV (reference sequence). V was pared by 5 bases and J by 4 bases, with 13 bases between. The chain's CDR3 is CASSLRGGPDTQYF. CDR3 sequence (DNA): TGTGCCAGCAGCCTAAGGGGGGGGCCAGATACGCAGTATTTT.